This T cell receptor (beta chain) was documented in a study of blood T cells in healthy people across ages. The table lists this clonotype with a few counts. What it recognizes is unknown. Findings and caveats of the study: Long-lived donors exceeded aged donors in naive CD4+ cells and diversity.

Next came a second PCR, run for about 6 to 12 cycles, which used a sample-barcoded 5' primer along with a J-beta primer mix. Each single sample gave us at least 2.5 million CDR3-containing paired-end reads. Using its own MiXCR run on the 5' RACE reads, TCRdb lists one record per CDR3 protein. Among about 1.5 million distinct CDR3 sequences listed, about 45% were seen once. The CDR3 loop spans 13 amino acids. V was clipped by 1 base and J by 7 bases, with 10 bases between them. Germline-derived CDR1 and CDR2 are SGHTA and FQGNSA. The gene calls are TRBV7-2 and TRBJ1-2; no clear D. This receptor was taken from a woman aged 18-35 years in good health. Sequencing was carried out using blood. The CDR3 is CASSLEREGGYTF. CDR3 bases: TGTGCCAGCAGCTTAGAACGTGAAGGTGGCTACACCTTC.